A selection of T cell receptor beta chains follows, all from one sample in a study of shared clonotypes between healthy human individuals. TCRdb's copy holds only in-frame clones and misses some; the assay was immunoSEQ multiplex PCR. The sample shows roughly 2.1 million clones, more than 85% of them seen only once. Sequenced material: naive CD8+ T cells from PBMCs. The receptors were gathered from a man aged 18 to 35 in good health. Some clones in this sample may be carry-over from other donors' samples. Each CDR3 is given with its conserved first and last residue. The D gene is left open where the match is weak. Expanded clones get a size class; other rows say once, few or many, or leave the size out.

TRBJ2-3 TRBV6-6 12 . . CASMRSTDTQYF TGTGCCAGCATGCGGAGCACAGATACGCAGTATTTT
TRBJ1-5 TRBV30 14 . TRBD1 CAWSNPSGGQPQHF TGTGCCTGGAGTAATCCTTCAGGGGGTCAGCCCCAGCATTTT
TRBJ2-1 TRBV11-2 15 . . CASSLGIDRYNEQFF TGTGCCAGCAGCTTAGGGATCGACAGGTACAATGAGCAGTTCTTC
TRBJ1-1 TRBV6-5 14 . TRBD1 CASRRTGASTEAFF TGTGCCAGCAGAAGGACAGGGGCGAGCACTGAAGCTTTCTTT
TRBJ2-5 TRBV6-1 18 . TRBD1 CASSEDPGQGPTKETQYF TGTGCCAGCAGCGAAGATCCGGGACAGGGACCAACAAAAGAGACCCAGTACTTC
TRBJ2-1 TRBV7-6 14 . . CASSLVRGNNEQFF TGTGCCAGCAGCTTAGTGAGGGGAAACAATGAGCAGTTCTTC
TRBJ1-2 TRBV27 12 . . CASRSGVFGYTF TGTGCCAGCAGATCAGGGGTGTTTGGCTACACCTTC
TRBJ2-7 TRBV6-1 13 once . CASSVGRAGEQYF TGTGCCAGCAGTGTGGGAAGGGCCGGCGAGCAGTACTTC
TRBJ2-2 TRBV29-1 14 . . CSVGQKGNTGELFF TGCAGCGTTGGACAGAAGGGGAACACCGGGGAGCTGTTTTTT
TRBJ2-7 TRBV2 15 . TRBD1 CASSAGDRVGYEQYF TGTGCCAGCAGTGCCGGCGACAGGGTGGGCTACGAGCAGTACTTC
TRBJ2-1 TRBV6-1 18 once TRBD2 CASSVFGIAGESYNEQFF TGTGCCAGCAGTGTATTCGGTATAGCGGGAGAATCCTACAATGAGCAGTTCTTC
TRBJ1-1 TRBV7-9 15 . . CASSLAEGTNTEAFF TGTGCCAGCAGCTTAGCGGAGGGTACGAACACTGAAGCTTTCTTT
TRBJ2-7 TRBV5-4 14 . . CASSSEQGSNEQYF TGTGCCAGCAGCTCAGAACAGGGTTCTAACGAGCAGTACTTC
TRBJ1-1 TRBV19 13 few . CASTFGGYTEAFF TGTGCCAGTACTTTTGGCGGATACACTGAAGCTTTCTTT
TRBJ2-1 TRBV11-2 13 . TRBD2 CASSPGTIGEQFF TGTGCCAGCAGCCCCGGGACTATTGGTGAGCAGTTCTTC
TRBJ1-4 TRBV28 17 . TRBD1 CASSSARTGGPNEKLFF TGTGCCAGCAGCTCCGCCAGGACAGGGGGGCCTAATGAAAAACTGTTTTTT
TRBJ2-1 TRBV7-9 15 . TRBD1 CASSSLYRGNNEQFF TGTGCCAGCAGCTCTTTATACAGGGGGAACAATGAGCAGTTCTTC
TRBJ2-7 TRBV9 14 . TRBD1 CASSPTDRDYEQYF TGTGCCAGCAGCCCAACGGACAGGGACTACGAGCAGTACTTC
TRBJ2-7 TRBV7-3 15 . . CASSPPPPGSYEQYF TGTGCCAGCAGCCCCCCCCCACCAGGGTCCTACGAGCAGTACTTC
TRBJ2-3 TRBV7-3 13 . . CASSLNVWDTQYF TGTGCCAGCAGCCTCAACGTCTGGGATACGCAGTATTTT
TRBJ2-5 TRBV7-9 13 once . CASSLGGRETQYF TGTGCCAGCAGCTTAGGGGGACGCGAGACCCAGTACTTC
TRBJ2-7 TRBV7-9 12 . TRBD1 CASSSQGAEQYF TGTGCCAGCAGCTCGCAGGGGGCCGAGCAGTACTTC
TRBJ2-2 TRBV6-1 18 . TRBD2 CASSDVGWGTSGTGELFF TGTGCCAGCAGTGATGTGGGGTGGGGGACTAGCGGTACCGGGGAGCTGTTTTTT